The T cell receptor beta chain described here comes from a study of regulatory T cells in long-lasting Graves disease. Study information: With positive TSH receptor antibodies and over 5 years of antithyroid drugs, Graves' disease was considered persistent. The study's findings and limits: Persistent patients shared more public clonotypes (around 2,500) than newly diagnosed patients (approximately 960). Analysis covered peripheral blood alone, not thyroid tissue.

Time point: persistent/refractory GD, antithyroid drugs over 5 years with positive TRAb. PBMCs provided the RNA from which the TCR library was made. Both iRepertoire HTBI primers and Arm-PCR of CDR3 regions were used to build the TCR beta libraries. TCRdb redid the calling of the multiplex PCR reads with MiXCR, one entry per CDR3 protein. Of more than 300,000 distinct CDR3 sequences detected, roughly 20% appear once; the ten largest clones hold 25% to 30%. Deletions cut 0 bases from V and 2 bases from J, with 10 bases between. The CDR3 is made up of 15 amino acids. Germline CDR1 is SGHRS and CDR2 is YFSETQ. As concerns this clonotype: The target antigen is unknown.

Specimen: peripheral blood mononuclear cells (PBMCs), collected when the disease was refractory, from a patient treated with antithyroid drugs. J is TRBJ2-3 and V is TRBV5-1; unclear D gene. The sequence came from a middle-aged woman with Graves disease. Here the CDR3 reads CASSLARVPTDTQYF. The CDR3 nucleotides read TGCGCCAGCAGCTTGGCAAGGGTCCCCACAGATACGCAGTATTTT.